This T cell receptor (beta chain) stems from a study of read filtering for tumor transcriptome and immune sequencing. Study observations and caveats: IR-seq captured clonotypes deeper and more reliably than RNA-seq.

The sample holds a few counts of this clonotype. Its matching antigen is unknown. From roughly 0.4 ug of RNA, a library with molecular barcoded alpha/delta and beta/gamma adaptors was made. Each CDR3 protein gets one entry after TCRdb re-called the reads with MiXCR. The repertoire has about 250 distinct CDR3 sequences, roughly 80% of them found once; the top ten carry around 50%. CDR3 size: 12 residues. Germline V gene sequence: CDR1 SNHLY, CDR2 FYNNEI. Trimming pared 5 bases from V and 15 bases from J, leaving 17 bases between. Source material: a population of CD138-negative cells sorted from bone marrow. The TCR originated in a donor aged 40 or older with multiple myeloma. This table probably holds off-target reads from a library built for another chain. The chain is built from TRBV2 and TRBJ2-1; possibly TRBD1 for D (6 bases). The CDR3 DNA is TGTGCCAGCAGTCTACAGGGCGGAGTAGGGTTCTTC. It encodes CASSLQGGVGFF.